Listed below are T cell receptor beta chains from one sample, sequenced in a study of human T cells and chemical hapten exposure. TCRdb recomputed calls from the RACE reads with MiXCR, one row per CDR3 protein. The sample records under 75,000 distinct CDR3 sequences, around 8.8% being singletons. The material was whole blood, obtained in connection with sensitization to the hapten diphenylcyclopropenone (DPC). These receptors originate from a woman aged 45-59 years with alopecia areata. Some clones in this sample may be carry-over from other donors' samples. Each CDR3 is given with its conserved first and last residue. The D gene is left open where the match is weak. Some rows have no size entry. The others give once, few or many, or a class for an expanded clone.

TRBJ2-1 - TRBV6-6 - CASSYNEQFF TGTGCCAGCAGTTACAATGAGCAGTTCTTC
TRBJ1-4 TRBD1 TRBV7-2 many CASSMRQGRDEKLFF TGTGCCAGCAGCATGAGACAGGGGAGGGATGAAAAACTGTTTTTT
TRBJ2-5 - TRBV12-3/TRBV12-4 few CASSLRIEGGGWRETQYF TGTGCCAGCAGCTTGAGGATAGAAGGAGGGGGCTGGCGGGAGACCCAGTACTTC
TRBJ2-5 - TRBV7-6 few CASSLGSVGGKETQYF TGTGCCAGCAGCTTAGGCTCGGTGGGGGGTAAAGAGACCCAGTACTTC
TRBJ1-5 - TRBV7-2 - CASSLRGGQPQHF TGTGCCAGCAGCTTGAGAGGCGGTCAGCCCCAGCATTTT
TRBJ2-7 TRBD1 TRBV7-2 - CASSSSGTGGRRQYF TGTGCCAGCAGCTCGTCCGGGACAGGGGGAAGACGGCAGTACTTC
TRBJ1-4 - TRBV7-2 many CASSLVRQSNEKLFF TGTGCCAGCAGCTTAGTGCGACAGTCGAATGAAAAACTGTTTTTT
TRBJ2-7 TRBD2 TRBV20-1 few CSAQPISGGYYEQYF TGCAGTGCCCAACCCATTAGCGGGGGATATTACGAGCAGTACTTC
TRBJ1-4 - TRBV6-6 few CASSNRAVGKLFF TGTGCCAGCAGTAATCGGGCTGTGGGAAAACTGTTTTTT
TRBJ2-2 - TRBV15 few CATSRRRSGELFF TGTGCCACCAGCAGACGGCGGTCCGGGGAGCTGTTTTTT
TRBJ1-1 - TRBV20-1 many CSASGQVNTEAFF TGCAGTGCTAGCGGCCAGGTTAACACTGAAGCTTTCTTT
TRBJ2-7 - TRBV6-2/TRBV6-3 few CASSYTGPPYEQYF TGTGCCAGCAGTTATACCGGGCCTCCTTACGAGCAGTACTTC
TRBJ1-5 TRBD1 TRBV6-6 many CASSLDRPHSNQPQHF TGTGCCAGCAGCTTGGACAGGCCCCACAGCAATCAGCCCCAGCATTTT
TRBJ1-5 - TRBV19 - CASSTAQGFNQPQNF TGTGCCAGTAGTACAGCACAGGGTTTCAATCAGCCCCAGAATTTT
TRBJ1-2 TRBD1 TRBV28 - CASREQGASGYTF TGTGCCAGCCGAGAGCAGGGGGCCTCTGGCTACACCTTC
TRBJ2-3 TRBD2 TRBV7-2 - CASSLGQSGGTDTQYF TGTGCCAGCAGCTTGGGGCAAAGCGGGGGAACAGATACGCAGTATTTT
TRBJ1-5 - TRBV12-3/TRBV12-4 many CASSLSPSNQPQHF TGTGCCAGCAGTTTAAGCCCTAGCAATCAGCCCCAGCATTTT
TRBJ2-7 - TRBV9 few CASSSGAAGAEQYF TGTGCCAGCAGTTCCGGGGCCGCTGGGGCCGAGCAGTACTTC
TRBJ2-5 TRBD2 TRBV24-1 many CATSGLAGGPEEETQYF TGTGCCACCAGTGGACTAGCGGGAGGCCCGGAAGAAGAGACCCAGTACTTC
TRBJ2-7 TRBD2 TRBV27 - CASSSGLVPYEQYF TGTGCCAGCAGCTCGGGACTAGTTCCTTACGAGCAGTACTTC
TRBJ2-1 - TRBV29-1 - CSVGVGPWNNEQFF TGCAGCGTTGGGGTAGGCCCCTGGAACAATGAGCAGTTCTTC
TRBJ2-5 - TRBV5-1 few CASSTGLQETQYF TGCGCCAGCAGCACGGGACTTCAAGAGACCCAGTACTTC
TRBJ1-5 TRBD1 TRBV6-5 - CATQGGGSYQPQHF TGTGCCACCCAGGGGGGGGGCTCTTATCAGCCCCAGCATTTT
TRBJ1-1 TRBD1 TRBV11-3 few CASSLNYRGPGTEAFF TGTGCCAGCAGCCTAAATTACAGGGGGCCGGGGACTGAAGCTTTCTTT
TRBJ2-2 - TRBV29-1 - CSVVDRPTNTGELFF TGCAGCGTTGTGGACAGACCCACGAACACCGGGGAGCTGTTTTTT
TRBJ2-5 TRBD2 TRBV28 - CATVGLARYQETQYF TGTGCCACGGTGGGACTAGCCCGCTACCAAGAGACCCAGTACTTC
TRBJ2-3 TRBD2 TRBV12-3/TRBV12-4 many CASSLALRPSGSIDTQYF TGTGCCAGCAGTTTAGCGCTAAGGCCTAGCGGGAGTATAGATACGCAGTATTTT
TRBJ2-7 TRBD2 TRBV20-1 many CSAPIAGGPEEQYF TGCAGTGCTCCAATAGCGGGAGGGCCGGAGGAGCAGTACTTC
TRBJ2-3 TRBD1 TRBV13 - CASRSTGAADTQYF TGTGCCAGCAGGAGCACAGGGGCGGCAGATACGCAGTATTTT
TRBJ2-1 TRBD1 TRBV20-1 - CSARATGPKAHNEQFF TGCAGTGCTAGAGCGACAGGGCCTAAGGCGCACAATGAGCAGTTCTTC
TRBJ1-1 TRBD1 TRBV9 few CASSEDSRGDEAFF TGTGCCAGCAGCGAAGACTCCAGGGGGGATGAAGCTTTCTTT
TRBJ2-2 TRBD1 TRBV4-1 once CASSQATIRSGTVIGELFF TGCGCCAGCAGCCAAGCGACAATCCGGTCCGGGACAGTAATCGGGGAGCTGTTTTTT
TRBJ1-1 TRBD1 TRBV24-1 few CATSDRGRDTEAFF TGTGCCACCAGTGACAGGGGGCGCGACACTGAAGCTTTCTTT
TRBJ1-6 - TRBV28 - CASGGGALNSPLHF TGTGCCAGCGGTGGGGGCGCGCTTAATTCACCCCTCCACTTT
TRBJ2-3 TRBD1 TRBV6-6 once CASSYLGQGPDTQYF TGTGCCAGCAGTTACTTAGGACAGGGGCCAGATACGCAGTATTTT
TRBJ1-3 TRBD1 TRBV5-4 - CASSFDRGFSGNTIYF TGTGCCAGCAGCTTTGACAGGGGGTTCTCTGGAAACACCATATATTTT
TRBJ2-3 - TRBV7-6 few CASSLSTNTDTQYF TGTGCCAGCTCCTTGTCCACAAACACAGATACGCAGTATTTT